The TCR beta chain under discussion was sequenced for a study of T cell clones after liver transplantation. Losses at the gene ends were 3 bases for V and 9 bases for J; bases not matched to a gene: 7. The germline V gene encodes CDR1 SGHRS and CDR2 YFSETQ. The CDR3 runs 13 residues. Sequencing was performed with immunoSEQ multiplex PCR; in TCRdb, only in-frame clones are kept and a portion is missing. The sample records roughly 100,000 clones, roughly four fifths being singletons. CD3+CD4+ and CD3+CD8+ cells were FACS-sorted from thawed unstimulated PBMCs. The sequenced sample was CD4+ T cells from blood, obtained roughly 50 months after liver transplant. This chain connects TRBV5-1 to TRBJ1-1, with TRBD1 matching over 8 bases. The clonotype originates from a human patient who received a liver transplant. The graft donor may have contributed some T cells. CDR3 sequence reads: CASSSGQGKQAFF. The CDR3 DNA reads TGCGCCAGCAGCTCAGGACAGGGAAAGCAAGCTTTCTTT.